This TCR beta chain was observed in a study of T cell changes during pregnancy in multiple sclerosis. Libraries were prepared by immunoSEQ multiplex PCR; TCRdb keeps only in-frame clonotypes and omits some of them. The sample has over 65,000 clones, 80% to 95% seen once. Germline assignment: CDR1 LNHDA and CDR2 SQIVND (reference sequence). Trimming stripped 10 bases from V and 0 bases from J, with 10 bases between. The CDR3 contains 13 residues. Here the sequenced sample was peripheral blood, taken in the first trimester of pregnancy. The TCR was taken from a female donor with multiple sclerosis, enrolled in a pregnancy study. The V call is TRBV19, the J call TRBJ1-3; no reliable D call. In DNA form, the CDR3 reads TGTGCCACGCGCGAAATCTCTGGAAACACCATATATTTT. Amino acids: CATREISGNTIYF.